This TCR beta chain appears in the sequencing data of a study of blood T cell repertoires in COVID-19. On the study more broadly: The samples span acute and convalescent COVID-19 from the United States, Italy and Spain. Sample material is recorded as cDNA or gDNA derived from T cells, B-cell-depleted T cells, or PBMCs.

Germline V gene data show CDR1 as MNHNY and CDR2 as SVGAGI (reference sequence). This CDR3 is 12 amino acids long. V was clipped by 4 bases and J by 12 bases; unmatched bases: 2. Methods used by the authors: Cell counts per sample came from amplifying reference gene primers. Clones were sequenced by immunoSEQ multiplex PCR, and TCRdb holds only the in-frame ones, with some missing. The D gene and trimming were derived from the DNA, and the V and J assignments and clone size from that table. The sample holds under 150,000 clones; 70% to 90% are singletons and the top ten take about 28%. The V gene is TRBV6-6, the J gene TRBJ2-1; 11 bases align to TRBD2. This receptor was taken from a human donor in a cohort sampled during active COVID-19. The specimen sequenced was peripheral blood. CDR3 DNA: TGTGCCAGCAGTTCGACTAGCGGGGCGCAGTTCTTC. This sequence encodes CASSSTSGAQFF.